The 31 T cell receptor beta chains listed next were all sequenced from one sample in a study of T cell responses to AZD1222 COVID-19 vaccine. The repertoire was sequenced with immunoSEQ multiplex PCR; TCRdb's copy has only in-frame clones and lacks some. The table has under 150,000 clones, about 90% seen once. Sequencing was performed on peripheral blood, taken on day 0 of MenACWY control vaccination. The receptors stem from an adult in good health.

DNA of the CDR3: TGTGCCAGCAGTGAAGGAATGAACACTGAAGCTTTCTTT. Translation gives CASSEGMNTEAFF. The rearrangement uses TRBV6-1 and TRBJ1-1; D not certain. The CDR3 runs 13 residues. Between the trimmed V and J ends, which lost 1 base and 0 bases, there was a span of 3 bases. The germline V gene encodes CDR1 MNHNS and CDR2 SASEGT.

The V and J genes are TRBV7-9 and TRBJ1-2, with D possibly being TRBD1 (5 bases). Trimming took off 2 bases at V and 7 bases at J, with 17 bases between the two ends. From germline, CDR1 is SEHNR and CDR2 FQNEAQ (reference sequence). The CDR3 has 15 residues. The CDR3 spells CASSLKAVPRGGYTF. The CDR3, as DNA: TGTGCCAGCAGCTTAAAGGCAGTTCCAAGGGGTGGCTACACCTTC.

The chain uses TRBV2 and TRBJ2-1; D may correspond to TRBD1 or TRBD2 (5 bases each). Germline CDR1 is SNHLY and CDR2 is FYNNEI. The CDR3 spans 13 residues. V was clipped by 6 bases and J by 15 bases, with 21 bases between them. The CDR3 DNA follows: TGTGCCAGCAGCGACACCAGGACCCCGAGGGGGTTCTTC. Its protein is CASSDTRTPRGFF.

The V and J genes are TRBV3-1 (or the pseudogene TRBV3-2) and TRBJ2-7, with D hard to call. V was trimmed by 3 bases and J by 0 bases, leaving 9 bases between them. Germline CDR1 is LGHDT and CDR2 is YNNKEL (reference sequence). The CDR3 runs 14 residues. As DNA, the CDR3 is TGTGCCAGCAGCCACGCAAGGAGCTCCTACGAGCAGTACTTC. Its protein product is CASSHARSSYEQYF.

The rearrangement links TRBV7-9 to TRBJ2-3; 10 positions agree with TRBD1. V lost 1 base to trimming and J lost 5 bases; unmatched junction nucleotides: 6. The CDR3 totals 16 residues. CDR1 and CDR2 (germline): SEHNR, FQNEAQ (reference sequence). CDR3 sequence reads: CASSLGDRGRGDTQYF. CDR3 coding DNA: TGTGCCAGCAGCTTAGGCGACAGGGGGCGCGGAGATACGCAGTATTTT. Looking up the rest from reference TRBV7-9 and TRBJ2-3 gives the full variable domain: DTGVSQNPRHKITKRGQNVTFRCDPISEHNRLYWYRQTLGQGPEFLTYFQNEAQLEKSRLLSDRFSAERPKGSFSTLEIQRTEQGDSAMYLCASSLGDRGRGDTQYFGPGTRLTVL.

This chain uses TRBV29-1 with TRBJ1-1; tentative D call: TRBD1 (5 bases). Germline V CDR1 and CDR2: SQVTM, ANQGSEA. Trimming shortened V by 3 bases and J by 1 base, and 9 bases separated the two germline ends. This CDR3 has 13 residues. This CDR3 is CSVEGRKNTEAFF. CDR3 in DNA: TGCAGCGTTGAGGGACGGAAGAACACTGAAGCTTTCTTT.

The chain's CDR3 is CASTLIGLAGYNEQFF. CDR3 nucleotides: TGTGCCAGCACCTTAATCGGGCTAGCGGGCTACAATGAGCAGTTCTTC. V is TRBV2 and J is TRBJ2-1; TRBD2 matches at 8 bases. Germline V gene data show CDR1 as SNHLY and CDR2 as FYNNEI. Unmatched junction bases numbered 11, after V lost 7 bases and J lost 3 bases. The CDR3 is made up of 16 amino acids.

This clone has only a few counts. CDR3 nucleotides: TGTGCCAGCTTTATCAGGGGACGAGACTACGAGCAGTACTTC. Its protein product is CASFIRGRDYEQYF. The chain has TRBV28 and TRBJ2-7; weak D call: TRBD1 (6 bases). Trimming removed 8 bases from V and 3 bases from J, with 17 bases in between. This CDR3 contains 14 residues. CDR1 is MDHEN and CDR2 is SYDVKM in the germline V gene. The complete variable domain, with remaining parts taken from reference TRBV28 and TRBJ2-7, reads DVKVTQSSRYLVKRTGEKVFLECVQDMDHENMFWYRQDPGLGLRLIYFSYDVKMKEKGDIPEGYSVSREKKERFSLILESASTNQTSMYLCASFIRGRDYEQYFGPGTRLTVT.

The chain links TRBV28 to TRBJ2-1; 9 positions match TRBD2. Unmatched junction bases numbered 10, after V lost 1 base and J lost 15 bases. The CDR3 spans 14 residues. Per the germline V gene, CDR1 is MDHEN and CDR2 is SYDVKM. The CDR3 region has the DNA TGTGCCAGCAGTTTATCTCCGAGTAGCGGGAGCACGTTCTTC. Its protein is CASSLSPSSGSTFF.

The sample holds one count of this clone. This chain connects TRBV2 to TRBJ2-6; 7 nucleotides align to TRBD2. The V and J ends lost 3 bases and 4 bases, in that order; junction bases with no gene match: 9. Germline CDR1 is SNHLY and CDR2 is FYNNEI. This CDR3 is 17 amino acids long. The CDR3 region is CASSDWGGPSGANVLTF. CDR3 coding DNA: TGTGCCAGCAGTGATTGGGGGGGTCCGTCAGGGGCCAACGTCCTGACTTTC.

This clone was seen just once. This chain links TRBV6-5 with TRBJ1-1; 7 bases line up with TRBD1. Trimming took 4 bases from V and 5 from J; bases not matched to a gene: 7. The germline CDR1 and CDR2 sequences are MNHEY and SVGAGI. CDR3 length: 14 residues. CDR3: CASSSPTGRTEAFF. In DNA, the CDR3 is TGTGCCAGCAGTTCCCCGACAGGGCGGACTGAAGCTTTCTTT.

The DNA of the CDR3 is TGTGCCAGTAGTATCCCGGGGGCCTCCTACGAGCAGTACTTC. Residues: CASSIPGASYEQYF. The chain couples TRBV19 to TRBJ2-7; D may correspond to TRBD1 or TRBD2 (6 bases each). Trimming left V 3 bases short and J 0 bases short, with 9 bases between. This CDR3 region has 14 residues. Germline V gene sequence: CDR1 LNHDA, CDR2 SQIVND (reference sequence).

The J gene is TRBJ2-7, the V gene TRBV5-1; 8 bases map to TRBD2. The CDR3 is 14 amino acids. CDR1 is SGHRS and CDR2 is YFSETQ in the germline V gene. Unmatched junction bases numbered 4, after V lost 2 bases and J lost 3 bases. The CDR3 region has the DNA TGCGCCAGCAGCTTCTCCGGGACTAGCTACGAGCAGTACTTC. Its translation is CASSFSGTSYEQYF.

As DNA, the CDR3 is TGTGCCAGCAGCCAAGGGGGACTCGTCTACAATGAGCAGTTCTTC. It translates to CASSQGGLVYNEQFF. The gene calls are TRBV3-1 (or the pseudogene TRBV3-2) and TRBJ2-1; possible D gene TRBD2, 6 bases. CDR1 LGHDT and CDR2 YNNKEL come from the germline V gene (reference sequence). This CDR3 is built from 15 residues. V shed 1 base and J shed 3 bases, with 10 bases lying between them.

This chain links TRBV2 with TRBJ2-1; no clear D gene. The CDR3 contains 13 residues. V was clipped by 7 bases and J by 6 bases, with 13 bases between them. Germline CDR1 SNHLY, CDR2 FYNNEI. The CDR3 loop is CASMAASGNEQFF. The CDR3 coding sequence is TGTGCCAGCATGGCGGCCTCGGGCAATGAGCAGTTCTTC.

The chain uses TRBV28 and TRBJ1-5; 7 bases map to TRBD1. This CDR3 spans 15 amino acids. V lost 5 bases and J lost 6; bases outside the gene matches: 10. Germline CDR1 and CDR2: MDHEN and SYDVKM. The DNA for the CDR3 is TGTGCCAGCAGTCTCTACAGGGGAGCAGGTCAGCCCCAGCATTTT. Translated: CASSLYRGAGQPQHF.

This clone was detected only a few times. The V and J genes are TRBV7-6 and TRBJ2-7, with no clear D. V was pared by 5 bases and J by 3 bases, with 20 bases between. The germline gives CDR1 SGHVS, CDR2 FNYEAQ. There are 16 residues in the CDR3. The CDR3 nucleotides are TGTGCCAGCAGCCCCGTCTCATCCCCGACGGGCTACGAGCAGTACTTC. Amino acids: CASSPVSSPTGYEQYF. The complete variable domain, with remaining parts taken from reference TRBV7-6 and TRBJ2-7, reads GAGVSQSPRYKVTKRGQDVALRCDPISGHVSLYWYRQALGQGPEFLTYFNYEAQQDKSGLPNDRFSAERPEGSISTLTIQRTEQRDSAMYRCASSPVSSPTGYEQYFGPGTRLTVT.

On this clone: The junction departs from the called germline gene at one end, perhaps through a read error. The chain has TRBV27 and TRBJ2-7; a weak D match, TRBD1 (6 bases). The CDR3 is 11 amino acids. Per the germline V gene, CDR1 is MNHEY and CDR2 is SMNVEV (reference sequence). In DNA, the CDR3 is TGTGCCAGCAGCAGAGGACAGAGTTTAGACTTC. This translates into CASSRGQSLDF.

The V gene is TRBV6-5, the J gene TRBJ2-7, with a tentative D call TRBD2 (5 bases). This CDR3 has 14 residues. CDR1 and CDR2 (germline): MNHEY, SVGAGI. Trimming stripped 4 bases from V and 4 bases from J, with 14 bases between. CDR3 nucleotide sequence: TGTGCCAGCAGTTCCCGGGGTGAGAGGTACGAGCAGTACTTC. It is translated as CASSSRGERYEQYF.

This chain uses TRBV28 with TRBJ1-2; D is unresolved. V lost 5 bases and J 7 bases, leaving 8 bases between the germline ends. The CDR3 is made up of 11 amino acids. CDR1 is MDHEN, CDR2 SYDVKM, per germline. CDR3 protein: CASSAAGGYTF. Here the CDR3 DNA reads TGTGCCAGCAGTGCCGCCGGTGGCTACACCTTC.

CDR3 sequence (DNA): TGCACCAGCAGCCAAGCCGTCGAAAAGGGCTCCTACGAGCAGTACTTC. Encoded protein: CTSSQAVEKGSYEQYF. The gene calls are TRBV1 and TRBJ2-7. TRBV1 is given as a pseudogene. CDR3 length: 16 residues.

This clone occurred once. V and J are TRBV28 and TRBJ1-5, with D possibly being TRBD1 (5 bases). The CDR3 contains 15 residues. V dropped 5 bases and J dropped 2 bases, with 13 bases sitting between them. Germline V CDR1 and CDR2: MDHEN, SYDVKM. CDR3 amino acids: CASSLRGMGNQPQHF. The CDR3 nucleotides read TGTGCCAGCAGTCTACGGGGGATGGGCAATCAGCCCCAGCATTTT.

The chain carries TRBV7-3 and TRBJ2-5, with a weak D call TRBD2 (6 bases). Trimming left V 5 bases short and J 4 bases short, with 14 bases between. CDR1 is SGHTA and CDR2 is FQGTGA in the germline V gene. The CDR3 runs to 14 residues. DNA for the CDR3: TGTGCCAGCAGCCCCGGAGGGGCCGGAGAGACCCAGTACTTC. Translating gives CASSPGGAGETQYF.

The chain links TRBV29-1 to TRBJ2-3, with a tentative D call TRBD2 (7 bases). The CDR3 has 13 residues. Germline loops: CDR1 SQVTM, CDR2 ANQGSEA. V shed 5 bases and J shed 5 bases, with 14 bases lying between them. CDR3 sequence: CSVLWEGGDTQYF. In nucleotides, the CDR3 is TGCAGCGTTCTGTGGGAGGGGGGAGATACGCAGTATTTT.

CDR3 nucleotides: TGTGCCAGCAGTGTTAGCAGCGCGGCGAACACCGGGGAGCTGTTTTTT. Translating gives CASSVSSAANTGELFF. V usage is TRBV6-4 and J usage is TRBJ2-2; the D is unclear. Trimming removed 4 bases from V and 0 bases from J, with 12 bases in between. This CDR3 spans 16 amino acids. Germline V lookup: CDR1 MRHNA, CDR2 SNTAGT.

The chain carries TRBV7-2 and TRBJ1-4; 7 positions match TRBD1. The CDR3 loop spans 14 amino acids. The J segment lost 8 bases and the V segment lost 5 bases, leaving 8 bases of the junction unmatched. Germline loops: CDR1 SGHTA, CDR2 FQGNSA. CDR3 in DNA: TGTGCCAGCAGCCTTGACAGGGCGGTGGAAAAACTGTTTTTT. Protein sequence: CASSLDRAVEKLFF.

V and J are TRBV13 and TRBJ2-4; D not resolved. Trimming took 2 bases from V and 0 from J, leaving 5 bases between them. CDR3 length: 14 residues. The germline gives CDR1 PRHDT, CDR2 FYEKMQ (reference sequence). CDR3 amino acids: CASSLRSAKNIQYF. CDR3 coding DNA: TGTGCCAGCAGCTTACGGTCAGCCAAAAACATTCAGTACTTC.

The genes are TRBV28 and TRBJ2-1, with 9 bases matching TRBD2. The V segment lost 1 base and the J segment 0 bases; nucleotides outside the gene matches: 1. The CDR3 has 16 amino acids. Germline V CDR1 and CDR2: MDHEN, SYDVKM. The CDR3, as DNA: TGTGCCAGCAGTTTATATAGCGGGAGCTCCTACAATGAGCAGTTCTTC. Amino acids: CASSLYSGSSYNEQFF.

The CDR3 loop reads CASSKVDNEKLFF. The CDR3 DNA reads as TGTGCCAGCAGCAAAGTGGATAACGAAAAACTGTTTTTT. The chain combines TRBV21-1 with TRBJ1-4. TRBV21-1 is deemed a pseudogene. The CDR3 length is 13 residues.

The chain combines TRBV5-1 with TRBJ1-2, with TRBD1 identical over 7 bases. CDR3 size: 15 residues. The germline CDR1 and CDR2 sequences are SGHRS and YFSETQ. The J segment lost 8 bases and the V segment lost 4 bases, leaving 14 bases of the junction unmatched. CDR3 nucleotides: TGCGCCAGCAGCCCAGGGGGGAAGGATGTAAGAGGCTACACCTTC. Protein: CASSPGGKDVRGYTF.

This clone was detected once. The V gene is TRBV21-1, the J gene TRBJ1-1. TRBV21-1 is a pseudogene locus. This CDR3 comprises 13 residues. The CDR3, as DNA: TGTGCCACTCCCAGGACGTCGCGCCCTGAAGCTTTCTTT. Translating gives CATPRTSRPEAFF.